Below, 26 T cell receptor beta chains from the same sample are listed, as sequenced in a study of blood T cell repertoires in COVID-19. Sequenced by immunoSEQ multiplex PCR; TCRdb stores in-frame clones only, minus some. In the table there are more than 100,000 clones, 80% of which are singletons. Sequencing was done on a sample of peripheral blood. These TCRs come from a man aged 55 to 70 with active or convalescent COVID-19.

This sequence joins TRBV5-8 and TRBJ2-7; D call uncertain. Trimming removed 4 bases at V and 4 bases at J, with 12 bases between. Germline CDR1 reads SGHTS; CDR2 reads YDEGEE. This CDR3 is 13 amino acids long. CDR3 residues: CASSPPAPYEQYF. The CDR3 DNA reads TGTGCCAGCAGCCCCCCCGCGCCATACGAGCAGTACTTC.

The genes are TRBV19 and TRBJ1-4; D may be TRBD1 (5 bases). CDR1 LNHDA and CDR2 SQIVND come from the germline V gene (reference sequence). V lost 9 bases and J lost 3, with 17 bases in between. The CDR3 runs to 15 residues. The CDR3 here is CASRDRGSANEKLFF. The CDR3, as DNA: TGTGCCAGCAGAGACAGAGGATCGGCTAATGAAAAACTGTTTTTT.

The sample holds one count of this clone. This chain connects TRBV7-8 to TRBJ2-7; perhaps TRBD1 as D (6 bases). This CDR3 comprises 13 residues. The germline CDR1 and CDR2 sequences are SGHVS and FQNEAQ. V was pared by 5 bases and J by 3 bases, with 11 bases between. The CDR3: CASSPGQFYEQYF. The CDR3 region has the DNA TGTGCCAGCAGCCCCGGACAGTTCTACGAGCAGTACTTC.

The count of this clone is one. V gene TRBV24-1 combines with J gene TRBJ2-1, with 13 bases that match TRBD2. J lost 4 bases, V lost 0 bases, and 8 bases had no gene match. Germline CDR1 is KGHDR and CDR2 is SFDVKD. The CDR3 covers 19 residues. This CDR3 reads CATSDLSGLAGEGYNEQFF. The CDR3 coding sequence is TGTGCCACCAGTGATTTGTCCGGACTAGCGGGAGAGGGGTACAATGAGCAGTTCTTC.

The genes are TRBV7-3 and TRBJ2-1; maybe TRBD2 (7 bases). V was cut by 5 bases and J by 4 bases, with 18 bases left in between. The CDR3 spans 16 residues. The germline gives CDR1 SGHTA, CDR2 FQGTGA. CDR3 protein: CASSPRGGSSYNEQFF. CDR3 DNA sequence: TGTGCCAGCAGCCCAAGGGGGGGATCGAGTTACAATGAGCAGTTCTTC.

This clone was seen at least ten times. The CDR3, as DNA: TGTGCCAGCAGTGGGCGGTACGAGCAGTACTTC. This translates into CASSGRYEQYF. V gene TRBV2 combines with J gene TRBJ2-7; D not certain. Germline V gives CDR1 SNHLY, CDR2 FYNNEI. The CDR3 runs 11 residues. V gave up 4 bases and J gave up 4 bases, with 5 bases separating them.

This clone has a handful of counts. V and J are TRBV10-3 and TRBJ2-1; 12 positions match TRBD1. The CDR3 runs to 14 residues. The junction had 5 bases not matched to a gene; V was cut back by 5 bases and J by 9 bases. Germline V gene data show CDR1 as ENHRY and CDR2 as SYGVKD. CDR3 DNA sequence: TGTGCCATCAGTCCCGGGACAGGGGGCGTTGAGCAGTTCTTC. It codes for CAISPGTGGVEQFF.

The chain is built from TRBV5-1 and TRBJ2-7; 7 nucleotides align to TRBD1. Germline CDR1 SGHRS, CDR2 YFSETQ. This CDR3 has 15 residues. The V and J ends lost 3 bases and 0 bases, in that order; junction bases with no gene match: 6. Here the CDR3 reads CASSSWTGPSYEQYF. As DNA, the CDR3 is TGCGCCAGCAGCTCCTGGACAGGACCCTCCTACGAGCAGTACTTC.

A few counts support this clone. The V gene is TRBV27, the J gene TRBJ2-1; D perhaps matches TRBD2 (6 bases). The CDR3 is 14 amino acids. Trimming shortened V by 7 bases and J by 5 bases, and 15 bases separated the two germline ends. Germline assignment: CDR1 MNHEY and CDR2 SMNVEV (reference sequence). CDR3 residues: CASTLRGKDNEQFF. The CDR3 DNA is TGTGCCAGCACCCTCCGCGGGAAAGACAATGAGCAGTTCTTC.

This clone was seen only once. The V gene is TRBV6-2 or TRBV6-3, the J gene TRBJ2-5; 9 nucleotides match TRBD1. With V trimmed by 4 bases and J by 5 bases, 5 bases remained unmatched. The CDR3 totals 14 residues. Germline CDR1 MNHEY, CDR2 SVGEGT. In DNA form, the CDR3 reads TGTGCCAGCAGTTTACAGGGGGCCCCGGAGACCCAGTACTTC. It specifies CASSLQGAPETQYF.

This clone came up once. The chain carries TRBV3-1 (or the pseudogene TRBV3-2) and TRBJ1-1, with D uncertain. Looked up from germline, CDR1 is LGHDT and CDR2 is YNNKEL (reference sequence). The CDR3 is made up of 13 amino acids. Trimming took off 4 bases at V and 10 bases at J, with 16 bases between the two ends. The CDR3 loop reads CASSPFRQHGAFF. CDR3 sequence (DNA): TGTGCCAGCAGCCCTTTCCGACAACATGGAGCTTTCTTT.

Concerning this clone itself: One junction end does not reproduce the germline sequence, and a read error may be involved. V is TRBV3-1 (or the pseudogene TRBV3-2) and J is TRBJ2-5; 8 bases are shared with TRBD1. Germline CDR1 LGHDT, CDR2 YNNKEL (reference sequence). The CDR3 runs to 12 residues. The CDR3 DNA is TGCGGGGTTCAGGGGGCTGGCGAGACCCAGTACTTC. Protein product: CGVQGAGETQYF.

The chain is built from TRBV5-5 and TRBJ1-4; 10 nucleotides agree with TRBD1. The V and J ends lost 0 bases and 7 bases, in that order; junction bases with no gene match: 6. The CDR3 spans 16 residues. The germline gives CDR1 SGHKS, CDR2 YYEKEE (reference sequence). CDR3 sequence: CASSLGSRDRGEKLFF. The CDR3 DNA is TGTGCCAGCAGCTTGGGGAGCCGGGACAGGGGTGAAAAACTGTTTTTT.

The sample holds a few counts of this clone. The rearrangement links TRBV3-1 (or the pseudogene TRBV3-2) to TRBJ2-1; D is perhaps TRBD1 (7 bases). The CDR3 runs 15 residues. The ends were cut back, 4 bases at V and 7 bases at J, with 17 bases in the middle. Germline-derived CDR1 and CDR2 are LGHDT and YNNKEL (reference sequence). This CDR3 reads CASSLRGAPDNEQFF. CDR3 bases: TGTGCCAGCAGCCTCAGGGGGGCTCCCGATAATGAGCAGTTCTTC.

The V call is TRBV19, the J call TRBJ2-5; perhaps TRBD1 as D (5 bases). CDR3 length: 14 residues. The V gene lost 4 bases and the J gene lost 4 bases, with 13 bases spanning the gap. Germline loops: CDR1 LNHDA, CDR2 SQIVND (reference sequence). The CDR3 DNA sequence: TGTGCCAGTAGTAAGGCTTGGACATCAGAGACCCAGTACTTC. Amino acid sequence: CASSKAWTSETQYF.

The chain joins TRBV9 to TRBJ2-3, with TRBD2 identical over 10 bases. With V trimmed by 4 bases and J by 0 bases, 14 bases remained unmatched. The germline V gene has CDR1 SGDLS and CDR2 YYNGEE. The CDR3 has 19 residues. The CDR3 is CASSPETSGFRLSTDTQYF. CDR3 in DNA: TGTGCCAGCAGCCCTGAGACTAGCGGGTTTCGCCTGAGCACAGATACGCAGTATTTT. The whole variable domain, filled in from reference TRBV9 and TRBJ2-3, reads DSGVTQTPKHLITATGQRVTLRCSPRSGDLSVYWYQQSLDQGLQFLIQYYNGEERAKGNILERFSAQQFPDLHSELNLSSLELGDSALYFCASSPETSGFRLSTDTQYFGPGTRLTVL.

The V call is TRBV7-6, the J call TRBJ2-3; D unclear. This CDR3 contains 14 residues. The V end was cut by 5 bases, the J end by 4 bases, with 13 bases between. Germline V lookup: CDR1 SGHVS, CDR2 FNYEAQ. The DNA for the CDR3 is TGTGCCAGCAGCGGCGTGGGTCAGGCAGATACGCAGTATTTT. Encoded protein: CASSGVGQADTQYF. Filled out from reference TRBV7-6 and TRBJ2-3, the complete variable domain reads GAGVSQSPRYKVTKRGQDVALRCDPISGHVSLYWYRQALGQGPEFLTYFNYEAQQDKSGLPNDRFSAERPEGSISTLTIQRTEQRDSAMYRCASSGVGQADTQYFGPGTRLTVL.

The chain couples TRBV19 to TRBJ2-1; the match to TRBD2 covers 13 bases. CDR1 and CDR2 (germline): LNHDA, SQIVND (reference sequence). The CDR3 contains 15 residues. With V trimmed by 1 base and J by 15 bases, 9 bases remained unmatched. CDR3 nucleotide sequence: TGTGCCAGTAGTATAGGAGGAACTAGCGGGAGGGCCTCGTTCTTC. Its protein product is CASSIGGTSGRASFF. The variable domain in full, completed from reference TRBV19 and TRBJ2-1, reads DGGITQSPKYLFRKEGQNVTLSCEQNLNHDAMYWYRQDPGQGLRLIYYSQIVNDFQKGDIAEGYSVSREKKESFPLTVTSAQKNPTAFYLCASSIGGTSGRASFFGPGTRLTVL.

This sequence joins TRBV6-2 or TRBV6-3 and TRBJ1-5; 8 positions agree with TRBD1. The germline V gene has CDR1 MNHEY and CDR2 SVGEGT. V lost 2 bases and J lost 3; bases outside the gene matches: 9. The CDR3 length is 17 residues. The CDR3 sequence is CASSYLGAGGDNQPQHF. CDR3 in DNA: TGTGCCAGCAGTTACCTTGGTGCAGGGGGCGACAATCAGCCCCAGCATTTT.

J is TRBJ2-7 and V is TRBV10-3; TRBD1 aligns across 9 bases. Germline V CDR1 and CDR2: ENHRY, SYGVKD. The V gene end was trimmed by 7 bases and the J gene end by 3 bases; junction bases not matched to a gene: 4. CDR3 length: 13 residues. The CDR3 DNA follows: TGTGCCATCAAGGGGGGACAGGGCTACGAGCAGTACTTC. Translation: CAIKGGQGYEQYF.

The sample holds a few counts of this clone. This chain uses TRBV7-2 with TRBJ2-7; a weak D match, TRBD1 (6 bases). The ends were cut back, 0 bases at V and 0 bases at J, with 12 bases in the middle. This CDR3 contains 16 residues. Germline values: CDR1 SGHTA, CDR2 FQGNSA. The CDR3 bases are TGTGCCAGCAGCTTAGCTGCAGGGGCCCGCTCCTACGAGCAGTACTTC. This sequence encodes CASSLAAGARSYEQYF.

The chain carries TRBV5-4 and TRBJ1-5; 12 bases line up with TRBD1. Germline CDR1 is SGHNT and CDR2 is YYREEE (reference sequence). The CDR3 has 15 amino acids. J was trimmed by 6 bases and V by 4 bases; bases with no gene match: 5. CDR3 region: CASSPGTGGSQPQHF. CDR3 nucleotides: TGTGCCAGCAGCCCCGGGACAGGGGGCAGTCAGCCCCAGCATTTT. The entire variable domain, with the rest obtained from reference TRBV5-4 and TRBJ1-5, is as follows: ETGVTQSPTHLIKTRGQQVTLRCSSQSGHNTVSWYQQALGQGPQFIFQYYREEENGRGNFPPRFSGLQFPNYSSELNVNALELDDSALYLCASSPGTGGSQPQHFGDGTRLSIL.

The rearrangement joins TRBV27 to TRBJ1-6, with unresolved D. Germline V gene lookup returns CDR1 MNHEY and CDR2 SMNVEV (reference sequence). Trimming left V 3 bases short and J 6 bases short, with 12 bases between. CDR3 size: 15 residues. CDR3 sequence (DNA): TGTGCCAGCAGTTTTGACACGGGGTTTAATTCACCCCTCCACTTT. Residues: CASSFDTGFNSPLHF.

This clone has more than one count but fewer than ten. This chain connects TRBV4-3 to TRBJ2-1; no clear D. The CDR3 consists of 15 residues. Germline loops: CDR1 LGHNA, CDR2 YSLEER. V was clipped by 0 bases and J by 6 bases, with 12 bases between them. The CDR3 is CASSQELVASNEQFF. The CDR3, as DNA: TGCGCCAGCAGCCAAGAACTGGTAGCTTCCAATGAGCAGTTCTTC.

The chain couples TRBV11-1 to TRBJ1-1, with unresolved D. CDR1 is SGHAT, CDR2 FQDESV, per germline (reference sequence). With 3 bases removed from V and 4 bases from J, the gap between germline ends came to 6 bases. The CDR3 length is 12 residues. The CDR3 sequence: CASSLKSTEAFF. The CDR3 nucleotides read TGTGCCAGCAGCTTGAAGAGCACTGAAGCTTTCTTT.

The V gene is TRBV6-2 or TRBV6-3, the J gene TRBJ2-1, with TRBD1 identical over 9 bases. The trim removed 7 bases at V and 8 bases at J, leaving 12 bases unmatched. Germline CDR1 and CDR2: MNHEY and SVGEGT. This CDR3 comprises 15 residues. The CDR3 coding sequence is TGTGCCAGCACCCCAGCGGGACAGGGTCAACATGAGCAGTTCTTC. It specifies CASTPAGQGQHEQFF.